This TCR beta chain was identified in a study of T-cell reconstitution after alpha-beta-depleted transplantation in children. Findings and caveats of the study: Fresh T-cell production supplied most of the T-cell counts and diversity seen one year after transplant.

With V trimmed by 5 bases and J by 7 bases, 8 bases remained unmatched. CDR1 is SEHNR, CDR2 FQNEAQ, per germline (reference sequence). The CDR3 consists of 13 residues. TCRbeta library construction was performed incorporating unique molecular identifiers. TCRdb fed the PCR reads into MiXCR, producing one record per CDR3 protein. The data hold 610,000 or so distinct CDR3 sequences, with over 20% observed a single time. This clonotype was seen a few times. Antigen: not known. The rearrangement links TRBV7-9 to TRBJ2-7; 7 positions match TRBD1. Sequences were derived from PBMCs, sampled before TCRalphabeta/CD19-depleted stem cell transplant. The origin of this receptor is a boy under two years old with Wiskott-Aldrich syndrome, due to receive a stem cell transplant. The chain's CDR3 is CASSTRQGGEQYF. The DNA of the CDR3 is TGTGCCAGCAGCACCCGACAGGGTGGGGAGCAGTACTTC.